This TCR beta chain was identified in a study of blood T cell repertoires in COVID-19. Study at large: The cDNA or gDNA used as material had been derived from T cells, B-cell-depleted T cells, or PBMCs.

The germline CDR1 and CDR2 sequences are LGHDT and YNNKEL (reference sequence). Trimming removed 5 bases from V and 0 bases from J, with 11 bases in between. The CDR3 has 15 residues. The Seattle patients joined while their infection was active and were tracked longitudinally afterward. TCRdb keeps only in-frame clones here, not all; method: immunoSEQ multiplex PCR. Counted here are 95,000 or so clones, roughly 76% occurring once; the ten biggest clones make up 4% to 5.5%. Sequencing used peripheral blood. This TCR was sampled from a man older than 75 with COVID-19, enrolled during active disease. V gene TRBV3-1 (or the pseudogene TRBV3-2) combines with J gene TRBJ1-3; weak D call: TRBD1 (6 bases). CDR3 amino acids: CASSETGSSGNTIYF. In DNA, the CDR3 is TGTGCCAGCAGCGAGACAGGATCCTCTGGAAACACCATATATTTT.